The subject of this entry is one T cell receptor (beta chain). Its cognate antigen is unknown. J gave up 4 bases and V 3 bases, and 4 bases lay outside the gene matches. CDR1 KGHSH and CDR2 LQKENI come from the germline V gene. The length of the CDR3 is 14 residues. The Oncomine TCR Beta short-read assay was what sequenced the DNA obtained from cultured CD4+ T cells. TCRdb processed the PCR reads anew with MiXCR; each CDR3 protein has one entry. The table records over 15,000 distinct CDR3 sequences, around 50% of them present only once. Time point defined: late sampling 161 to 241 days after vaccination in a few convalescent patients. The treatment denotes: approximately nine-day PBMC culture with coronavirus spike peptide pools or control peptides (ViraFEST assay). This sample stems from a study of vaccination and CD4 T cells after COVID-19. Study in general: Convalescent patients had positive nasal swab PCR results for SARS-CoV-2. Disease was mild in fewer than 10 and severe in one.

This chain joins TRBV18 and TRBJ1-1; 8 bases line up with TRBD1. The sample consisted of CD4+ T cells from blood, cultured in vitro, taken about 7 months after SARS-CoV-2 vaccination. This TCR came from a human donor who had recovered from COVID-19. DNA for the CDR3: TGTGCCAGCTCACCCAGGGGGCTGGGCACTGAAGCTTTCTTT. Encoded protein: CASSPRGLGTEAFF.